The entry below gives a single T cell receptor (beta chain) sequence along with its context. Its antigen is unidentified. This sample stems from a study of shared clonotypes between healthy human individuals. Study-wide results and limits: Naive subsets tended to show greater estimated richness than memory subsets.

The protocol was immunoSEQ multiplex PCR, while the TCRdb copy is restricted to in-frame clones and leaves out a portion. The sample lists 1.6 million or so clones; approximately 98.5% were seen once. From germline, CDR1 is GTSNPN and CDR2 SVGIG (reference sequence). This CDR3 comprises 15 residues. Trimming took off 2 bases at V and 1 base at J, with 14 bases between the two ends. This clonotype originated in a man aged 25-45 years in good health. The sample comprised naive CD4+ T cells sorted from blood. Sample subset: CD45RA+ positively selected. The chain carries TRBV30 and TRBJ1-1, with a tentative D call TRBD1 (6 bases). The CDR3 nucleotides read TGTGCCTGGAGTCTACGACAGGAACCGAACACTGAAGCTTTCTTT. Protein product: CAWSLRQEPNTEAFF.